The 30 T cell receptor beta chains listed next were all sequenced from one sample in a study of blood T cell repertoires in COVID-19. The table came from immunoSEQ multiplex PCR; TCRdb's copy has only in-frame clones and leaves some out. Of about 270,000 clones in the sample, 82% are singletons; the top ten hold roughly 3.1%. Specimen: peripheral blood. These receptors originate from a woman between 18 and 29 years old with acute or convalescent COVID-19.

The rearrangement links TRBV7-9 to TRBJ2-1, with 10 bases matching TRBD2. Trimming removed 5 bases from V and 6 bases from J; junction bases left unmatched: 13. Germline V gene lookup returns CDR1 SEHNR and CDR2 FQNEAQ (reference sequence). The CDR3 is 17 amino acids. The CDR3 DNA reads TGTGCCAGCAGCCCAGGACGGTTAGCGGGAGGCCTCAATGAGCAGTTCTTC. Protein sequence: CASSPGRLAGGLNEQFF.

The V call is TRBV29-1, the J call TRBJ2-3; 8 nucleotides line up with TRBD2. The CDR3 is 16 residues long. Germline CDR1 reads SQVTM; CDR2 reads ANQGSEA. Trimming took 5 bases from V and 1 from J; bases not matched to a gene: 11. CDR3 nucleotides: TGCAGCGTTTTTTCGTTCGCGGGAGGACGCACAGATACGCAGTATTTT. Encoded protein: CSVFSFAGGRTDTQYF.

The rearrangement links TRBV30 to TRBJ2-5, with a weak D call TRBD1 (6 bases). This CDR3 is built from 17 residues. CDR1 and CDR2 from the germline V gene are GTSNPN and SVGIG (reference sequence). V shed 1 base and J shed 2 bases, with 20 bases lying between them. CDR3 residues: CAWSGGTYGTIQETQYF. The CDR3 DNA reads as TGTGCCTGGAGTGGAGGAACCTACGGGACAATACAAGAGACCCAGTACTTC.

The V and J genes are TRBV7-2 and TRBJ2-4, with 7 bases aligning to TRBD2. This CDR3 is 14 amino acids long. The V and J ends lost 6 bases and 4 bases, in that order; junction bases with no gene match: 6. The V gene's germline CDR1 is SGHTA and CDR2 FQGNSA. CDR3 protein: CASSPGTKKNIQYF. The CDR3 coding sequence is TGTGCCAGCAGTCCCGGGACTAAGAAAAACATTCAGTACTTC.

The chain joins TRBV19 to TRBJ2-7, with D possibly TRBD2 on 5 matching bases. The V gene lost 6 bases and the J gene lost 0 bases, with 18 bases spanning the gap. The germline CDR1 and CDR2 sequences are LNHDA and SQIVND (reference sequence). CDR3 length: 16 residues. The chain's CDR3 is CASSGITKGSSYEQYF. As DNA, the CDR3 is TGTGCCAGTAGCGGGATCACTAAAGGATCCTCCTACGAGCAGTACTTC.

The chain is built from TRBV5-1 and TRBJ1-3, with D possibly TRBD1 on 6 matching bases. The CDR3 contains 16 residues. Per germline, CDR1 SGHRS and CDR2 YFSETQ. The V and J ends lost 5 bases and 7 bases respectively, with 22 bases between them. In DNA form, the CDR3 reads TGCGCCAGCAGTCCCGGGACACTCCCTAGGGCGAACACCATATATTTT. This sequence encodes CASSPGTLPRANTIYF.

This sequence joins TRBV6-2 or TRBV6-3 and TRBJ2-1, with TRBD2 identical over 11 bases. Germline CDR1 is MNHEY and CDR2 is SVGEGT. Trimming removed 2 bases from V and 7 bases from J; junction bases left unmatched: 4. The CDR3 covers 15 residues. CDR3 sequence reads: CASSYVLAGANEQFF. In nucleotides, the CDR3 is TGTGCCAGCAGTTACGTACTAGCGGGAGCTAATGAGCAGTTCTTC.

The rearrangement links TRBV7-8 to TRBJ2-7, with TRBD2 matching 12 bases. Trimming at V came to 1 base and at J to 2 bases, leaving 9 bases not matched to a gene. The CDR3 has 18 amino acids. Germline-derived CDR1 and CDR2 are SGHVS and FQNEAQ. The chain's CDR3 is CASSLVSSGRAGAYEQYF. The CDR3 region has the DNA TGTGCCAGCAGCTTAGTTTCTAGCGGGAGGGCCGGGGCCTACGAGCAGTACTTC.

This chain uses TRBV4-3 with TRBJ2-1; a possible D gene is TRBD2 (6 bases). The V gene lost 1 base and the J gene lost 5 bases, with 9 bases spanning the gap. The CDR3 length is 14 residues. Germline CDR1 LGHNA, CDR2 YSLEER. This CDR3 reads CASSQVGGNNEQFF. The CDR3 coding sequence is TGCGCCAGCAGCCAAGTTGGCGGGAACAATGAGCAGTTCTTC.

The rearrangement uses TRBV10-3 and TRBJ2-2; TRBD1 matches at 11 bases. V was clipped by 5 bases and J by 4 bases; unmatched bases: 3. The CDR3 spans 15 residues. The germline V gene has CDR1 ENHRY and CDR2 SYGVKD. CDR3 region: CAISPGQGGTGELFF. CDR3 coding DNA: TGTGCCATCAGTCCGGGACAGGGGGGCACCGGGGAGCTGTTTTTT.

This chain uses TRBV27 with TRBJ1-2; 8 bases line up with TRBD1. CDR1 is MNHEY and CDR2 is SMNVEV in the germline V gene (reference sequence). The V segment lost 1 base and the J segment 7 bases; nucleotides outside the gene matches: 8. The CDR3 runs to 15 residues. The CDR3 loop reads CASSLYSGGAIGYTF. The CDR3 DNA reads TGTGCCAGCAGTTTATACTCAGGGGGCGCGATTGGCTACACCTTC.

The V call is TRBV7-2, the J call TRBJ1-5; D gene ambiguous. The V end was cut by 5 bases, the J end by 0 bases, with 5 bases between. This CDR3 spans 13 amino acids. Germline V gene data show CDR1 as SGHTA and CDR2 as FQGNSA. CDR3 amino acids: CASSVHSNQPQHF. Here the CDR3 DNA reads TGTGCCAGCAGCGTCCATAGCAATCAGCCCCAGCATTTT.

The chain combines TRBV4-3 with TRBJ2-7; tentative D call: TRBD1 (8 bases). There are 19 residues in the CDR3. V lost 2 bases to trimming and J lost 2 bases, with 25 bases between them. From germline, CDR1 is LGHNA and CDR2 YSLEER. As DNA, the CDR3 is TGCGCCAGCAGCCAAAAACTGACAGGGGAGGGTCAAACGACCTACGAGCAGTACTTC. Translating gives CASSQKLTGEGQTTYEQYF.

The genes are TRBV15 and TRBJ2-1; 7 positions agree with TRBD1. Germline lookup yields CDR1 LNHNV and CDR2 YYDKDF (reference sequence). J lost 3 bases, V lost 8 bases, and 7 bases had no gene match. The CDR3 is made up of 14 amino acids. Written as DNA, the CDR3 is TGTGCCACCCCAGGGGGTATTAGCTACAATGAGCAGTTCTTC. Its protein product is CATPGGISYNEQFF.

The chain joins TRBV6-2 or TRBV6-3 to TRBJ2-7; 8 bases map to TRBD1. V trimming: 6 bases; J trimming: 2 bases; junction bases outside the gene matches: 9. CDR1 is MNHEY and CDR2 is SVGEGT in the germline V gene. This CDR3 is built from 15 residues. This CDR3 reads CASSLPGTGPYEQYF. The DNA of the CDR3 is TGTGCCAGCAGCCTTCCCGGGACAGGTCCCTACGAGCAGTACTTC.

CDR3 loop: CASRVGQANQPQHF. The CDR3 bases are TGCGCCAGCAGGGTGGGACAGGCAAATCAGCCCCAGCATTTT. This rearrangement joins TRBV10-2 to TRBJ1-5; 8 bases line up with TRBD1. The CDR3 has 14 amino acids. Per germline, CDR1 WSHSY and CDR2 SAAADI. V was clipped by 6 bases and J by 4 bases; unmatched bases: 5.

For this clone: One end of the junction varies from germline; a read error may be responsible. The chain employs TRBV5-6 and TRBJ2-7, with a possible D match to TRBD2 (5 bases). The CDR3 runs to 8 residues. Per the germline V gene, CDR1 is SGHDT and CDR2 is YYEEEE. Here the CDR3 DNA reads TGTGCCAGCAGAAACGCGGGCTTC. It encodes CASRNAGF.

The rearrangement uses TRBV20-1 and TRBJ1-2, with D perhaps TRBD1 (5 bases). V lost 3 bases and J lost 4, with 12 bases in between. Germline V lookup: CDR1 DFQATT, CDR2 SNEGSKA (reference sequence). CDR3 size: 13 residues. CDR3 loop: CSASEAGIYGYTF. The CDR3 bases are TGCAGTGCTAGTGAGGCAGGGATCTATGGCTACACCTTC.

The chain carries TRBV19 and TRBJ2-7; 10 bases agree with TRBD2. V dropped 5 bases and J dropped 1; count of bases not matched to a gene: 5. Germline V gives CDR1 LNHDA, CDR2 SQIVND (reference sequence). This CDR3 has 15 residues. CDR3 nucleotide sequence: TGTGCCAGTAGTCTGACTAGCGGGCGTTCCTACGAGCAGTACTTC. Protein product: CASSLTSGRSYEQYF.

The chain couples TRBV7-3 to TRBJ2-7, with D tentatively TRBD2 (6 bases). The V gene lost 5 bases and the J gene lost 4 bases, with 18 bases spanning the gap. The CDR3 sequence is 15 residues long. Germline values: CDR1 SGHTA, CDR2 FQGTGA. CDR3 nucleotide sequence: TGTGCCAGCAGCCAACCCGGGAGCGGATTATACGAGCAGTACTTC. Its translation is CASSQPGSGLYEQYF.

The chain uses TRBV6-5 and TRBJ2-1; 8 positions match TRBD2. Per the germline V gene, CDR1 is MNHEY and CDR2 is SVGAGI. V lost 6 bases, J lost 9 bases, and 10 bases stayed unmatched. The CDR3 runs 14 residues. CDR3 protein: CASRLADSFVEQFF. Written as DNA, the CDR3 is TGTGCCAGCAGACTAGCGGACTCTTTCGTTGAGCAGTTCTTC.

CDR3 bases: TGTGCCAGCAGTGAACGGAAGGGGCAGAATCAGCCCCAGCATTTT. Residues: CASSERKGQNQPQHF. The V call is TRBV6-1, the J call TRBJ1-5, with D possibly being TRBD1 (5 bases). V was clipped by 2 bases and J by 4 bases, with 12 bases between them. The length of the CDR3 is 15 residues. Germline lookup yields CDR1 MNHNS and CDR2 SASEGT.

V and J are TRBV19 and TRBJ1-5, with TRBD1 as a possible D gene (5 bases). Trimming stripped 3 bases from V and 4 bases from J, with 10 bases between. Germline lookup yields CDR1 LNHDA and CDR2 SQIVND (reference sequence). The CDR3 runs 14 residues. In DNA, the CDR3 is TGTGCCAGTAGTATGAGGGGAGGTAATCAGCCCCAGCATTTT. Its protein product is CASSMRGGNQPQHF.

CDR3 nucleotide sequence: TGTGCCAGCAGTGAATTTAGTACTGAAGCTTTCTTT. It is translated as CASSEFSTEAFF. The chain couples TRBV25-1 to TRBJ1-1; no clear D gene. The CDR3 spans 12 residues. In germline, CDR1 is MGHDK, CDR2 SYGVNS. The germline V and J ends were trimmed by 1 base and 5 bases, with 5 bases remaining between them.

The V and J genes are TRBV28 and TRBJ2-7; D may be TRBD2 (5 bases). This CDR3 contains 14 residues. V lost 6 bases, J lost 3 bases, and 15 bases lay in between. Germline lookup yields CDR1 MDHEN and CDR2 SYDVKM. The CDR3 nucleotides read TGTGCCAGCAGCCTCTTTGGGCGGGTCTACGAGCAGTACTTC. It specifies CASSLFGRVYEQYF.

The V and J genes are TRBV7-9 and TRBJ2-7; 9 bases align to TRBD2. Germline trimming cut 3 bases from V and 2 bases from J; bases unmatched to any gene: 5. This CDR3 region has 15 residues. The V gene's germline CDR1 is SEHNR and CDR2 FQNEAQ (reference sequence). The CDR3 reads CASSFQTSGTYEQYF. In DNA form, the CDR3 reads TGTGCCAGCAGCTTTCAGACTAGCGGAACCTACGAGCAGTACTTC.

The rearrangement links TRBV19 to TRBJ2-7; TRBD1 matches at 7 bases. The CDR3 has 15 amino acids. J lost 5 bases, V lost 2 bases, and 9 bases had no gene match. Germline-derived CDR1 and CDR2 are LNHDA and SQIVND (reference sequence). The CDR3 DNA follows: TGTGCCAGTAGTATAACGGGAAGGGGGCCCAACGAGCAGTACTTC. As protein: CASSITGRGPNEQYF.

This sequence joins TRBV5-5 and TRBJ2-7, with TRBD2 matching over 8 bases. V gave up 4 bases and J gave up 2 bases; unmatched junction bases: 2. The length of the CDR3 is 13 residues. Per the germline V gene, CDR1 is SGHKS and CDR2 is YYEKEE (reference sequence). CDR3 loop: CASSQAGAYEQYF. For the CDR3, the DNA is TGTGCCAGCAGCCAAGCGGGAGCCTACGAGCAGTACTTC.

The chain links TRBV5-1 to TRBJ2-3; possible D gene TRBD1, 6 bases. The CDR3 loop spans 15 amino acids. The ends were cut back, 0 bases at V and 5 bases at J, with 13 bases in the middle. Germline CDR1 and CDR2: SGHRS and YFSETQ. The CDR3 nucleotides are TGCGCCAGCAGCTTGGGGGGGCAGGGGCAAGATACGCAGTATTTT. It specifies CASSLGGQGQDTQYF.

CDR3 DNA sequence: TGTGCCAGCAGCGTCCGGACAGCCCAAGAGACCCAGTACTTC. Encoded protein: CASSVRTAQETQYF. This sequence joins TRBV5-8 and TRBJ2-5; tentatively, D is TRBD1 (6 bases). V shed 4 bases and J shed 1 base, with 11 bases lying between them. This CDR3 has 14 amino acids. The germline V gene encodes CDR1 SGHTS and CDR2 YDEGEE.